The 29 T cell receptor beta chains below all came from one sample that was sequenced in a study of somatic mutations in cytotoxic T cells in rheumatoid arthritis. Only in-frame clones appear in the TCRdb table, and some are missing; sequencing was by immunoSEQ multiplex PCR. Of some 2,300 clones listed, 85% were seen once; the top ten hold approximately 12%. The sequenced sample was CD8+ T cells sorted from blood. The receptors originated from a woman between 65 and 79 years old with rheumatoid arthritis.

By share of the sample, this clone is hyperexpanded. This chain connects TRBV29-1 to TRBJ1-2, with D possibly matching TRBD1 (5 bases). This CDR3 contains 14 residues. V was cut by 6 bases and J by 2 bases, with 16 bases left in between. Germline CDR1 and CDR2: SQVTM and ANQGSEA. CDR3 sequence reads: CSVLGGDENYGYTF. CDR3 sequence (DNA): TGCAGCGTCCTCGGAGGGGACGAGAACTATGGCTACACCTTC.

The chain recombines TRBV6-4 with TRBJ2-1; D uncertain. In germline, CDR1 is MRHNA, CDR2 SNTAGT. V dropped 3 bases and J dropped 0 bases, with 9 bases sitting between them. The CDR3 has 15 amino acids. Here the CDR3 DNA reads TGTGCCAGCAGTGAGACGGAGTACTCCTACAATGAGCAGTTCTTC. Translated: CASSETEYSYNEQFF.

The chain recombines TRBV27 with TRBJ2-7; 13 nucleotides align to TRBD2. The CDR3 is 18 amino acids. Germline loops: CDR1 MNHEY, CDR2 SMNVEV (reference sequence). The junction had 14 bases not matched to a gene; V was cut back by 5 bases and J by 4 bases. CDR3 bases: TGTGCCAGCAGTCTCACGCCCCCTACTAGCGGGAGGGCTTACGAGCAGTACTTC. Amino acid sequence: CASSLTPPTSGRAYEQYF.

V gene TRBV6-4 combines with J gene TRBJ2-1; TRBD2 might be the D (7 bases). Germline V gives CDR1 MRHNA, CDR2 SNTAGT. Trimming left V 5 bases short and J 7 bases short, with 18 bases between. The CDR3 runs to 15 residues. CDR3 bases: TGTGCCAGCAGTTCTAGGCTTGGGGGGGCAAATGAGCAGTTCTTC. It yields the protein CASSSRLGGANEQFF.

The chain employs TRBV19 and TRBJ1-2; D possibly corresponds to TRBD1 (6 bases). V lost 3 bases and J lost 0, with 14 bases in between. CDR3 length equals 16 residues. Germline V gene lookup returns CDR1 LNHDA and CDR2 SQIVND (reference sequence). CDR3 sequence: CASSIRTDTANYGYTF. The CDR3 DNA follows: TGTGCCAGTAGTATTAGGACAGACACAGCTAACTATGGCTACACCTTC.

The chain combines TRBV2 with TRBJ1-5; no definite D call. Between the trimmed V and J ends, which lost 3 bases and 1 base, there was a span of 10 bases. This CDR3 contains 15 residues. Germline loops: CDR1 SNHLY, CDR2 FYNNEI. CDR3 coding DNA: TGTGCCAGCAGTGATCTGTATAGAAGCAATCAGCCCCAGCATTTT. Translated, it gives CASSDLYRSNQPQHF. Using reference TRBV2 and TRBJ1-5 for the parts outside the CDR3, the full variable domain is EPEVTQTPSHQVTQMGQEVILRCVPISNHLYFYWYRQILGQKVEFLVSFYNNEISEKSEIFDDQFSVERPDGSNFTLKIRSTKLEDSAMYFCASSDLYRSNQPQHFGDGTRLSIL.

V and J are TRBV13 and TRBJ2-1, with 12 bases lining up with TRBD2. CDR3 length equals 15 residues. Germline CDR1 is PRHDT and CDR2 is FYEKMQ (reference sequence). Losses at the gene ends were 5 bases for V and 10 bases for J; bases not matched to a gene: 9. This CDR3 reads CASSPSSGRAQEQFF. As DNA, the CDR3 is TGTGCCAGCAGCCCCTCTAGCGGGAGGGCCCAAGAGCAGTTCTTC.

The rearrangement uses TRBV5-4 and TRBJ1-2, with a weak D call TRBD1 (6 bases). The CDR3 has 11 amino acids. Deletions cut 0 bases from V and 12 bases from J, with 9 bases between. CDR1 is SGHNT and CDR2 is YYREEE in the germline V gene (reference sequence). CDR3 protein: CASSLEGVDTF. CDR3 DNA: TGTGCCAGCAGCTTGGAGGGGGTCGACACCTTC.

The chain recombines TRBV5-1 with TRBJ1-1, with D tentatively TRBD1 (6 bases). This CDR3 comprises 19 residues. Germline V gene data show CDR1 as SGHRS and CDR2 as YFSETQ. Trimming removed 2 bases at V and 0 bases at J, with 23 bases between. CDR3 loop: CASSFGQSVRGLLNTEAFF. CDR3 coding DNA: TGCGCCAGCAGCTTCGGACAGTCAGTAAGAGGTCTATTGAACACTGAAGCTTTCTTT.

The chain uses TRBV28 and TRBJ2-1; TRBD2 aligns across 7 bases. This CDR3 has 15 amino acids. The germline gives CDR1 MDHEN, CDR2 SYDVKM. The V segment lost 5 bases and the J segment 3 bases; nucleotides outside the gene matches: 7. The CDR3 DNA follows: TGTGCCAGCAGTACCTATGCTAGCGGCTACAATGAGCAGTTCTTC. Encoded protein: CASSTYASGYNEQFF.

This clone has a single count. This chain links TRBV2 with TRBJ1-1; D is unresolved. V was pared by 5 bases and J by 0 bases, with 10 bases between. From germline, CDR1 is SNHLY and CDR2 FYNNEI. The CDR3 spans 14 residues. In DNA, the CDR3 is TGTGCCAGCAGTACCTTGGCAGTGAACACTGAAGCTTTCTTT. Amino acid sequence: CASSTLAVNTEAFF. Drawing the rest from reference TRBV2 and TRBJ1-1, the complete variable domain is EPEVTQTPSHQVTQMGQEVILRCVPISNHLYFYWYRQILGQKVEFLVSFYNNEISEKSEIFDDQFSVERPDGSNFTLKIRSTKLEDSAMYFCASSTLAVNTEAFFGQGTRLTVV.

V is TRBV7-2 and J is TRBJ2-1; 9 positions agree with TRBD1. Germline lookup yields CDR1 SGHTA and CDR2 FQGNSA. This CDR3 has 14 amino acids. V lost 1 base, J lost 5 bases, and 0 bases stayed unmatched. This chain's CDR3 is CASSLGQGDNEQFF. CDR3 sequence (DNA): TGTGCCAGCAGCTTAGGACAGGGGGACAATGAGCAGTTCTTC.

The chain combines TRBV6-4 with TRBJ2-3; 8 positions match TRBD1. The CDR3 contains 14 residues. Germline V gene data show CDR1 as MRHNA and CDR2 as SNTAGT. Losses at the gene ends were 6 bases for V and 2 bases for J; bases not matched to a gene: 4. The CDR3 DNA follows: TGTGCCAGCAGCGGGGGACAGGACACAGATACGCAGTATTTT. Translating it yields CASSGGQDTDTQYF.

The chain couples TRBV11-2 to TRBJ1-2; D remains ambiguous. The CDR3 totals 12 residues. Germline lookup yields CDR1 SGHAT and CDR2 FQNNGV. The germline V and J ends were trimmed by 4 bases and 5 bases, with 8 bases remaining between them. In DNA, the CDR3 is TGTGCCAGCAGCTCCGGGGAATATGGCTACACCTTC. Translating it yields CASSSGEYGYTF.

This clone was recorded once. The chain links TRBV7-2 to TRBJ1-3, with D hard to call. Germline V gene data show CDR1 as SGHTA and CDR2 as FQGNSA. The CDR3 is made up of 16 amino acids. Trimming took 4 bases from V and 4 from J, leaving 17 bases between them. DNA for the CDR3: TGTGCCAGCAGCTCCGGAGGTGGCCGGTTAGGAAACACCATATATTTT. This sequence encodes CASSSGGGRLGNTIYF.

The chain employs TRBV4-1 and TRBJ2-5, with 7 bases identical to TRBD2. CDR1 MGHRA and CDR2 YSYEKL come from the germline V gene. J lost 3 bases, V lost 5 bases, and 6 bases had no gene match. This CDR3 spans 14 amino acids. CDR3 bases: TGCGCCAGCAGCTACCGGGCGGGGGAAGAGACCCAGTACTTC. Encoded protein: CASSYRAGEETQYF.

The chain recombines TRBV15 with TRBJ2-2, with 10 nucleotides matching TRBD1. In germline, CDR1 is LNHNV, CDR2 YYDKDF (reference sequence). The CDR3 spans 18 residues. J lost 6 bases, V lost 2 bases, and 12 bases had no gene match. Here the CDR3 DNA reads TGTGCCACCAGCAGACGGGAGGCGGGACAGGGGATACCCGGGGAGCTGTTTTTT. It translates to CATSRREAGQGIPGELFF.

This clone was seen just once. V is TRBV6-1 and J is TRBJ2-2; D is possibly TRBD1 (5 bases). The CDR3 is 15 residues long. Germline V gives CDR1 MNHNS, CDR2 SASEGT. Trimming pared 4 bases from V and 3 bases from J, leaving 12 bases between. CDR3 protein: CASSVGPSDTGELFF. In DNA, the CDR3 is TGTGCCAGCAGTGTGGGGCCGTCCGACACCGGGGAGCTGTTTTTT.

The chain couples TRBV7-9 to TRBJ1-1, with D uncertain. Per germline, CDR1 SEHNR and CDR2 FQNEAQ (reference sequence). The germline V and J ends were trimmed by 5 bases and 2 bases, with 12 bases remaining between them. CDR3 size: 14 residues. CDR3 DNA sequence: TGTGCCAGCAGCGGCGGAGGGTTAAACACTGAAGCTTTCTTT. This translates into CASSGGGLNTEAFF.

This clone occurred a few times. This chain joins TRBV4-1 and TRBJ1-1; D is possibly TRBD1 (5 bases). Germline lookup yields CDR1 MGHRA and CDR2 YSYEKL. The CDR3 is 14 residues long. V was trimmed by 2 bases and J by 1 base, leaving 8 bases between them. The CDR3 DNA sequence: TGCGCCAGCAGCCAATTCGGACAGAACACTGAAGCTTTCTTT. The encoded protein is CASSQFGQNTEAFF.

The chain joins TRBV7-9 to TRBJ1-4, with a possible D match to TRBD1 (5 bases). The CDR3 loop spans 16 amino acids. V was clipped by 1 base and J by 5 bases, with 14 bases between them. Germline CDR1 SEHNR, CDR2 FQNEAQ (reference sequence). The CDR3 DNA sequence: TGTGCCAGCAGCTTAGGGCGACAGTTCGAAAATGAAAAACTGTTTTTT. This translates into CASSLGRQFENEKLFF.

V usage is TRBV15 and J usage is TRBJ2-1, with 9 nucleotides matching TRBD1. The CDR3 spans 16 residues. The germline gives CDR1 LNHNV, CDR2 YYDKDF (reference sequence). The J segment lost 4 bases and the V segment lost 1 base, leaving 5 bases of the junction unmatched. CDR3 amino acids: CATSRVQGAGYNEQFF. CDR3 nucleotide sequence: TGTGCCACCAGCAGAGTACAGGGGGCAGGATACAATGAGCAGTTCTTC.

The CDR3 reads CASSLEGTVSSYNSPLHF. The CDR3 nucleotides are TGTGCCAGCAGTTTGGAAGGGACAGTGAGCTCCTATAATTCACCCCTCCACTTT. The chain links TRBV28 to TRBJ1-6, with 7 bases fitting TRBD1. Trimming at V came to 3 bases and at J to 0 bases, leaving 8 bases not matched to a gene. In germline, CDR1 is MDHEN, CDR2 SYDVKM. This CDR3 contains 18 residues.

The gene calls are TRBV28 and TRBJ2-7; TRBD1 matches 8 bases. The CDR3 totals 14 residues. Germline lookup yields CDR1 MDHEN and CDR2 SYDVKM. After removal of 2 bases from V and 5 bases from J, the junction contained 5 bases not matched to a gene. CDR3 DNA sequence: TGTGCCAGCAGTTTAGGCCAACAGGGGGACGAGCAGTACTTC. This translates into CASSLGQQGDEQYF.

This rearrangement joins TRBV20-1 to TRBJ2-7; a possible D gene is TRBD2 (6 bases). The CDR3 loop spans 11 amino acids. Germline-derived CDR1 and CDR2 are DFQATT and SNEGSKA (reference sequence). Trimming took 6 bases from V and 5 from J, leaving 11 bases between them. CDR3: CSAMEGHEQYF. The DNA of the CDR3 is TGCAGTGCGATGGAGGGCCACGAGCAGTACTTC.

The V call is TRBV5-1, the J call TRBJ2-3; TRBD2 aligns across 7 bases. This CDR3 is 15 amino acids long. CDR1 is SGHRS, CDR2 YFSETQ, per germline. After removal of 3 bases from V and 2 bases from J, the junction contained 6 bases not matched to a gene. The CDR3 protein is CASSSGTTNTDTQYF. CDR3 nucleotides: TGCGCCAGCAGCTCCGGGACTACCAACACAGATACGCAGTATTTT.

The rearrangement links TRBV25-1 to TRBJ2-5, with a possible D match to TRBD1 (6 bases). Trimming pared 3 bases from V and 10 bases from J, leaving 15 bases between. Germline-derived CDR1 and CDR2 are MGHDK and SYGVNS. This CDR3 is 13 amino acids long. Here the CDR3 DNA reads TGTGCCAGCAGTGATACAGGGTGGGTTGACCAGTACTTC. This encodes CASSDTGWVDQYF.

V is TRBV4-3 and J is TRBJ2-3, with D possibly being TRBD2 (6 bases). CDR1 is LGHNA, CDR2 YSLEER, per germline. The germline V and J ends were trimmed by 11 bases and 5 bases, with 14 bases remaining between them. The CDR3 spans 12 residues. The CDR3 here is CAPGEVIDTQYF. In DNA form, the CDR3 reads TGCGCCCCCGGGGAGGTGATAGATACGCAGTATTTT.

The chain links TRBV4-1 to TRBJ1-2; the match to TRBD1 covers 12 bases. The germline V gene encodes CDR1 MGHRA and CDR2 YSYEKL. The CDR3 consists of 15 residues. This CDR3 reads CASGQVGGQGAGYTF. In DNA form, the CDR3 reads TGCGCTAGCGGCCAAGTGGGGGGACAGGGGGCCGGCTACACCTTC.